This T cell receptor beta chain was obtained from a study of blood T cell repertoires in COVID-19. The germline gives CDR1 LNHNV, CDR2 YYDKDF (reference sequence). V lost 5 bases, J lost 0 bases, and 11 bases lay in between. There are 15 residues in the CDR3. The data were produced by immunoSEQ multiplex PCR, yet TCRdb's version contains in-frame clones alone and is incomplete. The table records more than 90,000 clones, more than 75% of them present only once. This TCR came from a man of 80 years or more with acute or convalescent COVID-19. The chain uses TRBV15 and TRBJ2-1, with a tentative D call TRBD2 (5 bases). The sample comprised peripheral blood. CDR3 coding DNA: TGTGCCACCAGCGAGGGCCTCAGCTCCTACAATGAGCAGTTCTTC. Residues: CATSEGLSSYNEQFF. Filled out from reference TRBV15 and TRBJ2-1, the complete variable domain reads DAMVIQNPRYQVTQFGKPVTLSCSQTLNHNVMYWYQQKSSQAPKLLFHYYDKDFNNEADTPDNFQSRRPNTSFCFLDIRSPGLGDTAMYLCATSEGLSSYNEQFFGPGTRLTVL.